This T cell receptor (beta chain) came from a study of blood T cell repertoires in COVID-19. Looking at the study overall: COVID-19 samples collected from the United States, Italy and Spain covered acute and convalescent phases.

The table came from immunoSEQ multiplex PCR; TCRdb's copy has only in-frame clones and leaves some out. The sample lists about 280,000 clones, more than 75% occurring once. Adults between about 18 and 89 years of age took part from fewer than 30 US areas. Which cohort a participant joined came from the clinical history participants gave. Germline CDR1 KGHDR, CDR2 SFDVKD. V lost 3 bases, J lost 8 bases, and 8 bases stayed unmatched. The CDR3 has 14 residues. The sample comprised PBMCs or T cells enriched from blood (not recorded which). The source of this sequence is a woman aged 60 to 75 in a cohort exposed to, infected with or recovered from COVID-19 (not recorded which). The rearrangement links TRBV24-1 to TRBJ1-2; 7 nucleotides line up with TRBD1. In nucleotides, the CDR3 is TGTGCCACCAGTGATACCAGACAGGGCAGGGGCTACACCTTC. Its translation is CATSDTRQGRGYTF.